This is a list of T cell receptor beta chains from one sample in a study of OX40 agonist ivuxolimab in advanced cancers. Assay used: immunoSEQ multiplex PCR; TCRdb lists only in-frame clones, some missing. The repertoire holds approximately 100,000 clones, with around 82% as singletons. Here the sequenced sample was CD4+ or CD8+ T cells sorted from blood, taken in a trial of the OX40 agonist ivuxolimab. The receptors were gathered from an adult with an advanced solid tumor such as melanoma, head and neck, liver or kidney cancer. Both conserved end residues are part of each CDR3. D genes are given only for firm matches. Clone size is given for some rows only: seen once, a few or many times, or a class if the clone is expanded.

j_gene,v_gene,d_gene,abundance,CDR3aa,CDR3nt
TRBJ2-3,TRBV20-1,TRBD2,.,CSARGGGSQYF,TGCAGTGCTAGGGGGGGAGGGTCGCAGTATTTT
TRBJ2-5,TRBV7-9,.,once,CASSKTGTGTKETQYF,TGTGCCAGCAGCAAGACCGGGACTGGAACTAAAGAGACCCAGTACTTC
TRBJ2-1,TRBV4-2,.,.,CASSQDTGEQFF,TGTGCCAGCAGCCAAGATACGGGAGAGCAGTTCTTC
TRBJ1-1,TRBV6-5,TRBD1,.,CASSGRDSLFTEAFF,TGTGCCAGCAGTGGCCGGGACAGTCTATTCACTGAAGCTTTCTTT
TRBJ2-1,TRBV10-3,TRBD2,.,CAISDRRFLASGPKNEQFF,TGTGCCATCAGTGACCGGCGCTTCCTGGCTAGCGGGCCCAAAAATGAGCAGTTCTTC
TRBJ2-5,TRBV30,.,.,CAWSPTVETQYF,TGTGCCTGGAGTCCCACGGTAGAGACCCAGTACTTC
TRBJ2-3,TRBV5-1,TRBD2,.,CASSLWLASGLRTDTQYF,TGCGCCAGCAGCTTGTGGTTGGCTAGCGGGTTGCGCACAGATACGCAGTATTTT
TRBJ2-2,TRBV28,TRBD2,.,CASRVRSGRAGIPGELFF,TGTGCCAGCAGGGTTCGTAGCGGGAGGGCCGGCATCCCCGGGGAGCTGTTTTTT
TRBJ1-4,TRBV11-2,TRBD1,many,CASSSGQSYNEKLFF,TGTGCCAGCAGCTCGGGACAGAGTTATAATGAAAAACTGTTTTTT
TRBJ2-2,TRBV5-1,.,.,CASSLHLEPGELFF,TGCGCCAGCAGCTTGCACTTAGAGCCCGGGGAGCTGTTTTTT
TRBJ1-1,TRBV30,.,once,CAWSVSPNTEAFF,TGTGCCTGGAGTGTAAGCCCGAACACTGAAGCTTTCTTT
TRBJ2-2,TRBV9,TRBD2,.,CASSAGLKNTGELFF,TGTGCCAGCAGCGCGGGACTAAAGAACACCGGGGAGCTGTTTTTT
TRBJ1-5,TRBV19,.,.,CASSIEAGGNQPQHF,TGTGCCAGTAGTATCGAGGCAGGGGGCAATCAGCCCCAGCATTTT
TRBJ2-3,TRBV30,TRBD2,.,CAWSRGRGSHRPQYF,TGTGCCTGGAGTAGAGGGAGGGGATCTCATCGTCCGCAGTATTTT
TRBJ2-1,TRBV6-6,.,.,CASSLNRGNEQFF,TGTGCCAGCAGTTTAAACCGAGGGAATGAGCAGTTCTTC
TRBJ2-3,TRBV11-2,.,.,CASSNLKYTDTQYF,TGTGCCAGCTCGAACCTCAAGTACACAGATACGCAGTATTTT
TRBJ2-7,TRBV6-6,.,.,CASSSVPASDEQYF,TGTGCCAGCAGTTCGGTCCCCGCGTCCGACGAGCAGTACTTC
TRBJ2-3,TRBV5-1,.,.,CASSLAAGGNTDTQYF,TGCGCCAGCAGCTTGGCCGCAGGAGGTAATACAGATACGCAGTATTTT
TRBJ1-1,TRBV28,.,.,CASSFLPGRSEAFF,TGTGCCAGCAGTTTTCTCCCTGGACGCTCTGAAGCTTTCTTT
TRBJ1-6,TRBV4-3,.,.,CASSPEGRPPLHF,TGCGCCAGCAGCCCTGAGGGGCGGCCTCCCCTCCACTTT
TRBJ2-5,TRBV21-1,.,.,CASGNHIKNQETQYF,TGTGCCAGCGGTAATCACATCAAAAACCAAGAGACCCAGTACTTC
TRBJ2-7,TRBV20-1,.,.,CSARPLVEQYF,TGCAGTGCTAGACCGTTGGTCGAGCAGTACTTC
TRBJ2-7,TRBV2,TRBD1,.,CAISTGFAYEQYF,TGTGCCATCTCGACAGGGTTCGCCTACGAGCAGTACTTC
TRBJ2-7,TRBV2,TRBD1,.,CASRPGGSYEQYF,TGTGCCAGCAGGCCAGGGGGCAGCTACGAGCAGTACTTC
TRBJ1-1,TRBV4-1,.,once,CASSQDHRGINTEAFF,TGCGCCAGCAGCCAAGACCATAGGGGGATCAACACTGAAGCTTTCTTT
TRBJ2-1,TRBV28,.,.,CASSLLGGNEQFF,TGTGCCAGCAGTCTCCTCGGGGGCAATGAGCAGTTCTTC
TRBJ2-1,TRBV7-8,TRBD2,.,CASSFRTSGSRDEQFF,TGTGCCAGCAGCTTCCGGACTAGCGGGAGTCGGGATGAGCAGTTCTTC
TRBJ1-1,TRBV9,.,.,CASSVVEEGTAIEAFF,TGTGCCAGCAGCGTAGTAGAGGAGGGGACGGCAATTGAAGCTTTCTTT
TRBJ1-4,TRBV12-5,TRBD1,.,CASGFSGGDEKLFF,TGTGCTAGTGGTTTCTCAGGGGGCGATGAAAAACTGTTTTTT
TRBJ2-7,TRBV4-3,.,once,CASSQARALNYEQYF,TGCGCCAGCAGCCAGGCCAGGGCACTCAACTACGAGCAGTACTTC
TRBJ2-7,TRBV4-2,TRBD1,.,CASSSRTGPYEQYF,TGTGCCAGCAGCTCACGGACAGGTCCCTACGAGCAGTACTTC
TRBJ2-3,TRBV2,TRBD1,.,CATIQGVGDTQYF,TGTGCCACAATACAGGGGGTGGGAGATACGCAGTATTTT
TRBJ2-2,TRBV2,.,once,CASMDFLNTGELFF,TGTGCCAGCATGGATTTCTTAAACACCGGGGAGCTGTTTTTT
TRBJ2-7,TRBV11-1,.,.,CASSLEGIEQYF,TGTGCCAGCAGCTTAGAGGGGATCGAGCAGTACTTC
TRBJ2-7,TRBV10-3,TRBD1,.,CAISVPGTGVLYEQYF,TGTGCCATCAGTGTACCCGGGACAGGGGTCCTCTACGAGCAGTACTTC
TRBJ2-1,TRBV7-2,.,.,CASSLDREANEQFF,TGTGCCAGCAGCTTAGACAGGGAGGCCAATGAGCAGTTCTTC
TRBJ2-3,TRBV9,.,.,CASSGSGRARTQYF,TGTGCCAGCAGCGGGAGCGGGCGCGCCCGTACGCAGTATTTT
TRBJ1-1,TRBV28,.,.,CASSFSRVGNTEAFF,TGTGCCAGCAGTTTCTCCCGCGTGGGGAACACTGAAGCTTTCTTT
TRBJ2-2,TRBV28,.,.,CASSLHLTGELFF,TGTGCCAGCAGTTTACACCTCACCGGGGAGCTGTTTTTT
TRBJ2-7,TRBV6-5,.,.,CASSYRDNHYEQYF,TGTGCCAGCAGTTACCGGGACAATCATTACGAGCAGTACTTC
TRBJ2-6,TRBV18,.,.,CASSLYDSPAGANVLTF,TGTGCCAGCTCACTCTACGACAGCCCGGCTGGGGCCAACGTCCTGACTTTC
TRBJ2-2,TRBV7-6,.,.,CASSFGWGNTGELFF,TGTGCCAGCAGCTTTGGTTGGGGGAACACCGGGGAGCTGTTTTTT
TRBJ2-1,TRBV14,.,.,CASSQVDVRYEQFF,TGTGCCAGCAGCCAAGTTGACGTAAGGTATGAGCAGTTCTTC
TRBJ2-6,TRBV5-3,.,.,CARSLGHLTTYSGANVLTF,TGTGCCAGAAGCTTGGGTCATCTCACCACTTATTCTGGGGCCAACGTCCTGACTTTC
TRBJ2-3,TRBV5-1,.,.,CASSLLGPDTQYF,TGCGCCAGCAGCTTGCTCGGGCCAGATACGCAGTATTTT
TRBJ1-6,TRBV7-9,.,.,CASSLGDPLSSLHF,TGTGCCAGCAGCTTAGGGGACCCGCTGTCGTCCCTCCACTTT
TRBJ1-3,TRBV5-1,.,.,CASSLKERGEARGNTIYF,TGCGCCAGCAGCTTGAAGGAGAGAGGGGAAGCTAGGGGAAACACCATATATTTT
TRBJ2-7,TRBV6-4,TRBD2,.,CASITSGGGSYEQYF,TGTGCCAGCATCACTAGCGGGGGGGGTAGTTACGAGCAGTACTTC
TRBJ2-7,TRBV11-2,.,.,CASSLEVLYEQYF,TGTGCCAGCAGCTTAGAAGTATTGTACGAGCAGTACTTC
TRBJ2-3,TRBV5-8,TRBD2,.,CASSLGYSGTSVITDTQYF,TGTGCCAGCAGCTTGGGATACTCGGGTACTAGCGTGATCACAGATACGCAGTATTTT
TRBJ2-7,TRBV11-2,.,.,CASSFGGREYEQYF,TGTGCCAGCAGCTTTGGGGGACGGGAGTACGAGCAGTACTTC
TRBJ2-3,TRBV30,.,.,CAWMLRSTDTQYF,TGTGCCTGGATGCTTAGGAGCACAGATACGCAGTATTTT
TRBJ2-2,TRBV30,.,.,CAWSVRSDGELFF,TGTGCCTGGAGTGTACGGTCGGACGGGGAGCTGTTTTTT